This T cell receptor (beta chain) was sequenced in a study of siplizumab effects on memory and regulatory T cells. Study-wide findings and caveats: Where siplizumab was present, mappable alloreactive CD4+ clones averaged about 65% Treg-derived, compared with 25% to 30% in controls.

The CDR3 is 17 residues long. Concerning this clone: No antigen is known for it.

Each sample had 80,000 to 100,000 TCR templates assayed. Libraries were prepared by immunoSEQ multiplex PCR; TCRdb keeps only in-frame clonotypes and omits some of them. Here the sample spans just under 85,000 clones, about 91% being singletons. The sample taken for sequencing was Tregs sorted from blood. The J gene is TRBJ2-2, the V gene TRBV12-2; the D segment call TRBD2 is taken from the table without a DNA check. TRBV12-2 is a pseudogene. The TCR originated in a human donor in good health. CDR3 DNA sequence: TGTGCAAGTCGCACGGGACTAGCGGGGGTAAACACCGGGGAGCTGTTTTTT. Translated, it gives CASRTGLAGVNTGELFF.